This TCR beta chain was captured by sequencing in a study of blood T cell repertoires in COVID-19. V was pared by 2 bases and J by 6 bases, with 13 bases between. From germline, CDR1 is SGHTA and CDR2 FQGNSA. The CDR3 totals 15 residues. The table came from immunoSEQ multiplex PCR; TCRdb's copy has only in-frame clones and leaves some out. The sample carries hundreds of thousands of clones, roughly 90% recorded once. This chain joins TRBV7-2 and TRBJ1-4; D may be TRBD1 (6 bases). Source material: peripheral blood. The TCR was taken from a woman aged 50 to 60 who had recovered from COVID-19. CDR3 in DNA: TGTGCCAGCAGCTTATCGGGGTCAGGGGATGAAAAACTGTTTTTT. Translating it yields CASSLSGSGDEKLFF.